Listed here are 7 T cell receptor beta chains from one sample, sequenced in a study of graft-versus-host responses after intestinal transplantation (dated by TCRdb to 2020 to 2022). The sample's time point label, decoded: cells obtained before transplantation from donor or recipient. Receptor libraries were prepared by the immunoSEQ multiplex PCR assay. Held by TCRdb, this immuneACCESS table contains in-frame sequences only and omits some clones. Under half of the omission traces to an unresolved V gene where checked; the cause of the rest is unknown. The sample table shows fewer than 20,000 clones, and 38% are seen once. Around 0.84% of the sample comes from the top ten. The source was alloreactive CD4+ T cells from a mixed lymphocyte reaction culture, collected before intestinal transplant. This sample's cell subset or site label indicates: CFSE-low proliferating T cells sorted from roughly six-day pre-transplant mixed lymphocyte reaction (GvH or HvG direction). These receptors were obtained from a human patient who received an intestinal transplant.

The sample holds a few counts of this clone. J is TRBJ2-6 and V is TRBV4-2, with TRBD1 matching 7 bases. The trim removed 2 bases at V and 0 bases at J, leaving 7 bases unmatched. Germline CDR1 LGHNA, CDR2 YNFKEQ. This CDR3 is 18 amino acids long. The chain's CDR3 is CASSQLGQVHSGANVLTF. The CDR3 coding sequence is TGTGCCAGCAGCCAACTCGGACAGGTCCACTCTGGGGCCAACGTCCTGACTTTC.

The rearrangement uses TRBV5-6 and TRBJ2-1; TRBD1 matches 7 bases. V dropped 3 bases and J dropped 10; count of bases not matched to a gene: 7. Germline V gives CDR1 SGHDT, CDR2 YYEEEE. There are 13 residues in the CDR3. The CDR3 protein is CASSWDSPREQFF. The CDR3 DNA reads as TGTGCCAGCAGCTGGGACAGCCCACGGGAGCAGTTCTTC.

The chain combines TRBV6-6 with TRBJ2-2, with D perhaps TRBD1 (7 bases). The CDR3 totals 16 residues. Germline-derived CDR1 and CDR2 are MNHNY and SVGAGI (reference sequence). V lost 2 bases and J lost 0, with 10 bases in between. The CDR3 nucleotides read TGTGCCAGCAGTTACGGAGGGACAGCGAACACCGGGGAGCTGTTTTTT. Translated, it gives CASSYGGTANTGELFF.

V and J are TRBV5-1 and TRBJ2-1, with 9 nucleotides matching TRBD2. Per the germline V gene, CDR1 is SGHRS and CDR2 is YFSETQ. The ends lost 4 bases at V and 0 bases at J; junction bases unmatched: 5. This CDR3 is built from 16 residues. For the CDR3, the DNA is TGCGCCAGCAGCCGGGGCGGGGGGGACTCCTACAATGAGCAGTTCTTC. Protein sequence: CASSRGGGDSYNEQFF.

This rearrangement joins TRBV11-3 to TRBJ2-5; TRBD2 matches at 7 bases. This CDR3 region has 15 residues. Per germline, CDR1 SGHNT and CDR2 YENEEA. Trimming at V came to 5 bases and at J to 4 bases, leaving 10 bases not matched to a gene. Here the CDR3 DNA reads TGTGCCAGCAGCCCTTTCGGACTAGTAGCAGAGACCCAGTACTTC. This codes for CASSPFGLVAETQYF.

This clone rates as medium-sized. V usage is TRBV6-5 and J usage is TRBJ1-3; D perhaps matches TRBD1 (5 bases). The V gene's germline CDR1 is MNHEY and CDR2 SVGAGI. The CDR3 spans 15 residues. V dropped 6 bases and J dropped 0 bases, with 12 bases sitting between them. Here the CDR3 reads CASRRDGLSGNTIYF. DNA of the CDR3: TGTGCCAGCAGGCGGGACGGACTCTCTGGAAACACCATATATTTT.

The table lists this clone with a few counts. The CDR3 loop is CASSIGGQGSYEQYF. As DNA, the CDR3 is TGTGCCAGTAGTATAGGGGGGCAGGGGTCCTACGAGCAGTACTTC. V gene TRBV19 combines with J gene TRBJ2-7; D is possibly TRBD1 (6 bases). Trimming left V 1 base short and J 1 base short, with 11 bases between. The CDR3 consists of 15 residues. In germline, CDR1 is LNHDA, CDR2 SQIVND (reference sequence). Looking up the rest from reference TRBV19 and TRBJ2-7 gives the full variable domain: DGGITQSPKYLFRKEGQNVTLSCEQNLNHDAMYWYRQDPGQGLRLIYYSQIVNDFQKGDIAEGYSVSREKKESFPLTVTSAQKNPTAFYLCASSIGGQGSYEQYFGPGTRLTVT.